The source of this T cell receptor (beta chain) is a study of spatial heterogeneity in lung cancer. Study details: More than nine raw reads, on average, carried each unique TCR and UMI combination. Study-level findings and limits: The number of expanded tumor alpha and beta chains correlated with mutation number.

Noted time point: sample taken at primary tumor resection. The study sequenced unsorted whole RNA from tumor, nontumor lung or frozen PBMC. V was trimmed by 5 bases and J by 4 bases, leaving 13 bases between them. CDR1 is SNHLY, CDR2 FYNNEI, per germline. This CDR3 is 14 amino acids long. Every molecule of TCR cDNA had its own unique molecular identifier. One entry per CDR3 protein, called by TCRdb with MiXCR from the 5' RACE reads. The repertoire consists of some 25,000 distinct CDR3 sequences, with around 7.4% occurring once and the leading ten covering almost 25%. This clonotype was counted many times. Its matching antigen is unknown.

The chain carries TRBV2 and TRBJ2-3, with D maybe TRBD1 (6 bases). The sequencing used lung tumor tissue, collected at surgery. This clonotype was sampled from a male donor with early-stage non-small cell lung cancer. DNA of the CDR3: TGTGCCAGCAGTTTGGACAGTCTTGCAGATACGCAGTATTTT. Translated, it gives CASSLDSLADTQYF.